The rows below give T cell receptor beta chains drawn from one sample of a study of memory CD4+ T cells and cytomegalovirus serostatus. Clones were read by immunoSEQ multiplex PCR, and TCRdb kept only the in-frame ones, dropping some. The table records 55,000 to 75,000 clones, 82% of them present only once. The sample taken for sequencing was memory CD4+ T cells from blood. The receptors here all came from an adult in good health and CMV-seronegative. CDR3s include the opening cysteine and the closing phenylalanine or tryptophan. The D gene is left open where the match is weak. Clone size is stated in some rows and not others, as once, few, many or a class when expanded.

v_gene,abundance,j_gene,d_gene,CDR3nt,CDR3aa
TRBV29-1,.,TRBJ2-7,.,TGCAGCGCAGGGGACGGTGGCGTGTACGAGCAGTACTTC,CSAGDGGVYEQYF
TRBV15,.,TRBJ2-5,.,TGTGCCACCAGCAGAGATAAGAGGGGGAACCAAGAGACCCAGTACTTC,CATSRDKRGNQETQYF
TRBV19,once,TRBJ1-1,.,TGTGCCAGTAGTTCACGGATTATTACATCCACTGAAGCTTTCTTT,CASSSRIITSTEAFF
TRBV5-1,.,TRBJ2-1,.,TGCGCCAGCAGACCAGTCCCAACAGGGCGGGTCTCCTACAATGAGCAGTTCTTC,CASRPVPTGRVSYNEQFF
TRBV7-8,.,TRBJ2-1,.,TGTGCCAGCAGCTTGGGGCCCTCTTACAATGAGCAGTTCTTC,CASSLGPSYNEQFF
TRBV6-1,.,TRBJ2-7,.,TGTGCCAGCACCGGAGCTGTGTCAGGGCAGGGCGAGCAGTACTTC,CASTGAVSGQGEQYF
TRBV6-6,once,TRBJ2-1,TRBD2,TGTGCCAGCAGTTACTCGGGGAGCGGGAGTACATATGAGCAGTTCTTC,CASSYSGSGSTYEQFF
TRBV29-1,.,TRBJ1-2,TRBD1,TGCAGCGTGTGGACAGGAGCTAACTATGGCTACACCTTC,CSVWTGANYGYTF
TRBV29-1,few,TRBJ1-1,TRBD1,TGCAGCGTTGATGGGACAGGGGGCGTTAACACTGAAGCTTTCTTT,CSVDGTGGVNTEAFF
TRBV27,.,TRBJ2-4,TRBD1,TGTGCCAGCAGTTCCGGACAGGACGGAACCAAAAACATTCAGTACTTC,CASSSGQDGTKNIQYF
TRBV5-1,once,TRBJ2-1,.,TGCGCCAGCAGCTCAGGGTTTGATGAGCAGTTCTTC,CASSSGFDEQFF
TRBV4-2,.,TRBJ2-2,.,TGTGCCAGCAGCCAAGCCCCCCCTAGCGACCCCGGGGAGCTGTTTTTT,CASSQAPPSDPGELFF
TRBV5-1,.,TRBJ1-2,.,TGCGCCAGCAGCTTGGGGGGGATGGCTGGCTACACCTTC,CASSLGGMAGYTF
TRBV1,.,TRBJ2-6,.,TGCACCAGCAGCCAAGAGAAAGGGCGCTCTGGGGCCAACGTCCTGACTTTC,CTSSQEKGRSGANVLTF
TRBV7-2,.,TRBJ2-5,.,TGTGCCAGCAGCTCCGGCCGGGGCCCGCGGGAGACCCAGTACTTC,CASSSGRGPRETQYF
TRBV15,.,TRBJ2-3,.,TGTGCCACCGGGGGGCCTCGCACAGATACGCAGTATTTT,CATGGPRTDTQYF
TRBV6-5,few,TRBJ1-1,.,TGTGCCAGCAGTTTGAGGGGCTCGGGGAACACTGAAGCTTTCTTT,CASSLRGSGNTEAFF
TRBV28,.,TRBJ1-2,.,TGTGCCAGCAGTTTAGGACACGCCAACTATGGCTACACCTTC,CASSLGHANYGYTF
TRBV7-9,medium-sized,TRBJ2-6,.,TGTGCCAGCAGCTTAGCCCAACTGGCCAACGTCCTGACTTTC,CASSLAQLANVLTF
TRBV5-5,.,TRBJ1-5,TRBD1,TGTGCCAGCAGCACAATACAGGGGCAGCCCCAGCATTTT,CASSTIQGQPQHF
TRBV2,.,TRBJ1-2,TRBD1,TGTGCCAGCAGCGATGGGGTTAGGGGGCGGGATGGCTACACCTTC,CASSDGVRGRDGYTF
TRBV4-1,.,TRBJ1-2,TRBD1,TGCGCCAGCAGCCAAGAGGGAATGGGGGGACAGAACTATGGCTACACCTTC,CASSQEGMGGQNYGYTF
TRBV30,.,TRBJ1-3,.,TGTGCCTGGAATCAACTGGGAGAGATACGTGGAAACACCATATATTTT,CAWNQLGEIRGNTIYF
TRBV11-2,.,TRBJ2-7,TRBD1,TGTGCCAGCAGCTTTCGACAGGGGGATCTAGGGGAGCAGTACTTC,CASSFRQGDLGEQYF
TRBV7-9,.,TRBJ1-5,.,TGTGCCAGCAGTCCCGGGGGGGTCGGCAATCAGCCCCAGCATTTT,CASSPGGVGNQPQHF
TRBV19,.,TRBJ2-2,.,TGTGCCAGTAGATGGTCTGGGACGAACACCGGGGAGCTGTTTTTT,CASRWSGTNTGELFF
TRBV29-1,.,TRBJ2-6,TRBD1,TGCAGCGTAGCAGGGGGCCCCGGGGCCAACGTCCTGACTTTC,CSVAGGPGANVLTF
TRBV11-2,.,TRBJ1-3,.,TGTGCCAGCAGCTTAATTAAGGGCGTCGGAAACACCATATATTTT,CASSLIKGVGNTIYF
TRBV12-5,few,TRBJ2-2,.,TGTGCTAGTGGATTTGACTCGACCGGGGAGCTGTTTTTT,CASGFDSTGELFF
TRBV5-1,.,TRBJ2-1,.,TGCGCCAGCAGCTTGTTCAGTACGGGGGATGAGCAGTTCTTC,CASSLFSTGDEQFF
TRBV5-4,.,TRBJ2-3,TRBD1,TGTGCCAGCAGCTCCGCAGGGGGCGCAGATACGCAGTATTTT,CASSSAGGADTQYF
TRBV7-9,.,TRBJ2-1,.,TGTGCCAGCGGGAGAGACAGCAATGAGCAGTTCTTC,CASGRDSNEQFF